This T cell receptor beta chain was recorded in a study of identical twins. Through template switching, a universal primer site was introduced, and the cDNA contained unique molecular identifiers. Using its own MiXCR run on the 5' RACE reads, TCRdb lists one record per CDR3 protein. This sample has some 200,000 distinct CDR3 sequences, with 6.5% to 8.5% found just once. CDR3 length: 15 residues. The V end lost 5 bases, the J end lost 2 bases, and 13 bases lay between the germline ends. In germline, CDR1 is DFQATT, CDR2 SNEGSKA (reference sequence). This clonotype has just a few counts. These data were also reused for a study on yellow fever vaccine responses in identical twins.

The receptor was isolated from a woman between 18 and 29 years old in good health. The sample comprised memory (CD45RO+) T cells sorted from blood. The chain links TRBV20-1 to TRBJ1-6; D is perhaps TRBD1 (5 bases). The CDR3, as DNA: TGCAGTGCTGGGGACTTAAGGCCCTATAATTCACCCCTCCACTTT. Translating gives CSAGDLRPYNSPLHF.